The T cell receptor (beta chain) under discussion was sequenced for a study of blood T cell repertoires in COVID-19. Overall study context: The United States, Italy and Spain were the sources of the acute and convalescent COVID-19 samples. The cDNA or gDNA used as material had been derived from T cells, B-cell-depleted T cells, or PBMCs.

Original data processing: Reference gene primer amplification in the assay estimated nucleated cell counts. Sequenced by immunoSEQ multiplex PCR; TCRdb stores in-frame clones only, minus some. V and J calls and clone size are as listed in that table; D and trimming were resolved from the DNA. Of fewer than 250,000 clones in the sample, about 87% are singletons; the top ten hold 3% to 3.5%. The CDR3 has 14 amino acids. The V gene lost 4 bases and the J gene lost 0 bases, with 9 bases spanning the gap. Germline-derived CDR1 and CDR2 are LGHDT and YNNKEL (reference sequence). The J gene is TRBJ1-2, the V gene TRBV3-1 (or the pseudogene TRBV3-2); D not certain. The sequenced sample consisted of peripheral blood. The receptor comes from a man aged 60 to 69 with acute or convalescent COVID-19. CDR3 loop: CASSPPLANYGYTF. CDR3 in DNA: TGTGCCAGCAGCCCGCCCCTAGCTAACTATGGCTACACCTTC.